Described below is a single T cell receptor beta chain sequence and its context. Its antigen is still unknown. Base-call qualities are not available, and no considerably larger clone is one nucleotide away. TCRbeta CDR3 regions were sequenced with the immunoSEQ Assay. After extraction, genomic DNA underwent amplification by bias-controlled multiplex PCR, followed by high-throughput sequencing. The authors' analysis ran thus. To quantify the absolute abundance of each unique TCRbeta CDR3 region, sequences were collapsed and filtered. Usable DNA was measured by amplifying reference genes present in all nucleated cells, and TCRbeta template counts were normalized to that usable DNA to estimate T cell fraction. Repertoire TCRs were annotated as SARS-CoV-2-specific by exact matching of V gene, CDR3 amino acid sequence and J gene to a known reactive TCR set. The reference SARS-CoV-2 TCR set was obtained from MIRA and was filtered for enrichment in COVID-19-positive ImmuneCODE repertoires, whereby public or cross-reactive TCRs were removed. Based on the MIRA antigens, annotated TCRs were further analysed at the level of specific ORF or position within ORF. Depth was the summed frequency of annotated unique rearrangements, while breadth was defined as annotated unique rearrangements over total unique productive rearrangements. TCR breadth was compared between groups using two-sided Wilcoxon rank-sum tests. The clones in this table, taken by TCRdb from immuneACCESS, are in-frame only. Not every clone is retained; where verified, under half of the shortfall comes from an unresolved V gene, and the cause of the rest is unknown. V, J and clone size are taken as reported in that table, and D and trimming were inferred from the DNA itself. Counted in this sample were tens of thousands of clones; roughly 84% of them appeared once. About a sixth of the sample comes from the top ten.

There are 13 amino acids in the CDR3, from cysteine to phenylalanine inclusive. Left in the record is the CDR3 DNA by itself, 39 bases read in frame from the first base. Trimming costs V 2 bases and J 3 bases, and their ends lie 5 bases apart. CDR1 and CDR2 were assigned from the germline V gene as SGHNT and YENEEA. This specimen belongs to a study of Ad26.COV2.S vaccination and SARS-CoV-2 variants (dated by TCRdb to the early 2020s). About the full investigation: TCRbeta repertoire sequencing served as the tool for gauging how specific and how broad the SARS-CoV-2-reactive T cell receptors were following Ad26.COV2.S vaccination. The TCR-sequenced set comprised approximately 30 samples: approximately 19 Ad26.COV2.S vaccine recipients, 5 placebo recipients and 8 SARS-CoV-2 convalescent individuals. The paper as a whole reports these results and caveats: According to the authors, total T cell responses may have been underestimated by the TCR breadth and depth analyses. Compared with placebo recipients, Ad26.COV2.S recipients showed higher spike-specific TCR breadth (P = 0.0014). Vaccine and placebo recipients had similar non-spike TCR breadth, a finding consistent with the vaccine containing only spike. After vaccination, spike-specific CD8+ and CD4+ T cell responses were reported to show substantial breadth.

The sample's time point label, in plain terms: individuals recovered from natural SARS-CoV-2 infection. Here the chain combines TRBV11-3 and TRBJ2-1; too little of a D gene remains to name it. The clonotype comes from a human donor who had recovered from COVID-19. Sequenced material: peripheral blood, taken after recovery from COVID-19. The CDR3 sequence is CASSLSGYNEQFF. Here is the DNA: TGTGCCAGCAGCTTATCTGGCTACAATGAGCAGTTCTTC.